These 7 T cell receptor beta chains share one sample of origin, sequenced in a study of blood T cell repertoires in COVID-19. Assay: immunoSEQ multiplex PCR; the TCRdb copy retains only in-frame clones and omits some. The sample has more than 120,000 clones, around 86% seen once; the top ten hold about two fifths. The specimen was peripheral blood. The receptors originated from a man in his forties or fifties who had recovered from COVID-19.

This sequence joins TRBV2 and TRBJ2-2, with 7 bases identical to TRBD1. The germline V gene has CDR1 SNHLY and CDR2 FYNNEI. Trimming at V came to 5 bases and at J to 1 base, leaving 10 bases not matched to a gene. CDR3 length equals 17 residues. The CDR3 protein is CASSNTGAWGNTGELFF. CDR3 coding DNA: TGTGCCAGCAGTAACACAGGGGCTTGGGGGAACACCGGGGAGCTGTTTTTT.

The chain combines TRBV9 with TRBJ1-1; perhaps TRBD1 as D (5 bases). This CDR3 has 17 amino acids. The V gene lost 4 bases and the J gene lost 3 bases, with 22 bases spanning the gap. The germline V gene has CDR1 SGDLS and CDR2 YYNGEE. The CDR3 protein is CASSYDQTAESDTEAFF. CDR3 nucleotides: TGTGCCAGCAGCTACGACCAGACAGCCGAATCGGACACTGAAGCTTTCTTT.

The chain has TRBV18 and TRBJ2-7; D perhaps matches TRBD1 (6 bases). The V gene's germline CDR1 is KGHSH and CDR2 LQKENI. The CDR3 is made up of 14 amino acids. The germline V and J ends were trimmed by 1 base and 0 bases, with 7 bases remaining between them. DNA for the CDR3: TGTGCCAGCTCACCACGGGGGCACTCCTACGAGCAGTACTTC. Translating it yields CASSPRGHSYEQYF.

The CDR3 nucleotides are TGTGCCAGCAGCTCCAACACCGTATACGAGCAGTACTTC. Translated, it gives CASSSNTVYEQYF. The rearrangement uses TRBV11-2 and TRBJ2-7; D gene unclear. The germline gives CDR1 SGHAT, CDR2 FQNNGV. The CDR3 is 13 amino acids. Trimming took off 4 bases at V and 4 bases at J, with 11 bases between the two ends.

The gene calls are TRBV7-9 and TRBJ1-4, with TRBD1 identical over 10 bases. V dropped 5 bases and J dropped 5; count of bases not matched to a gene: 5. The CDR3 is 15 residues long. The germline V gene encodes CDR1 SEHNR and CDR2 FQNEAQ (reference sequence). The CDR3 loop reads CASSQGQGENEKLFF. The CDR3 nucleotides read TGTGCCAGCAGCCAAGGACAGGGGGAAAATGAAAAACTGTTTTTT.

This sequence joins TRBV4-2 and TRBJ2-7; the match to TRBD2 covers 8 bases. The CDR3 contains 17 residues. Per the germline V gene, CDR1 is LGHNA and CDR2 is YNFKEQ. J lost 3 bases, V lost 1 base, and 11 bases had no gene match. This chain's CDR3 is CASSQGTGTSIYYEQYF. CDR3 coding DNA: TGTGCCAGCAGCCAAGGAACCGGGACTAGTATATACTACGAGCAGTACTTC.

V usage is TRBV11-2 and J usage is TRBJ1-1, with D possibly matching TRBD1 (6 bases). Germline lookup yields CDR1 SGHAT and CDR2 FQNNGV. This CDR3 comprises 14 residues. The V end lost 1 base, the J end lost 7 bases, and 13 bases lay between the germline ends. This chain's CDR3 is CASSLVRGGGEAFF. CDR3 bases: TGTGCCAGCAGCTTAGTCAGGGGAGGGGGTGAAGCTTTCTTT. Based on the CDR3 plus reference TRBV11-2 and TRBJ1-1, the full variable domain is EAGVAQSPRYKIIEKRQSVAFWCNPISGHATLYWYQQILGQGPKLLIQFQNNGVVDDSQLPKDRFSAERLKGVDSTLKIQPAKLEDSAVYLCASSLVRGGGEAFFGQGTRLTVV.